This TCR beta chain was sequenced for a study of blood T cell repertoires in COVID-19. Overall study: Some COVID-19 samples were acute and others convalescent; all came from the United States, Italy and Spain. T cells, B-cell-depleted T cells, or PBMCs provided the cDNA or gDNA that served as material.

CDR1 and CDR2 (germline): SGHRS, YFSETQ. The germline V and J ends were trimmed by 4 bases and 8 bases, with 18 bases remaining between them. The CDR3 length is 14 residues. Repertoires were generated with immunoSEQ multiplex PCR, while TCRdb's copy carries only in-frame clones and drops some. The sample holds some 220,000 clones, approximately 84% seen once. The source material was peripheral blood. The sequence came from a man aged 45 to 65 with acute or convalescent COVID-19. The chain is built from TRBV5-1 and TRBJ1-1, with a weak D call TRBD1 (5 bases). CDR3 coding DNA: TGCGCCAGCAGCCCGAGGGACTCCTCTCCGGAAGCTTTCTTT. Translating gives CASSPRDSSPEAFF.